This T cell receptor beta chain was recovered during a study of T-cell reconstitution after alpha-beta-depleted transplantation in children listed by TCRdb under 2016. In the study overall: Using TCR repertoire profiling, the study followed T-cell immune reconstitution in a quantitative way in children after TCRalphabeta/CD19-depleted allogeneic hematopoietic cell transplantation. Study-wide conclusions, independent of this receptor: In some patients, the high TCRbeta diversity seen at day 60 was put down to recipient T cells and intrathymic progenitors that had survived conditioning. Apparently early alphabetaT-cell count recovery about two months after transplant reportedly relied on only several hundred rapidly expanded clones derived from non-depleted graft cells. Hyperexpanded clone frequencies declined over subsequent months; after one year, T-cell counts and TCRbeta diversity were mostly attributed to newly produced T cells.

From the cysteine up to the phenylalanine, the CDR3 has a length of 17 residues. Only CDR3 DNA remains: 51 bases, in frame from the first base. V loses 3 bases of germline sequence and J loses 2 bases, and the interval between the two ends is 23 bases. Reading the germline V gene (reference sequence) gives CDR1 DFQATT and CDR2 SNEGSKA. The sample's treatment or condition label is to be understood as: allogeneic hematopoietic cell transplantation with graft depleted of TCRalphabeta T cells and CD19 B cells. The children who served as transplant recipients had been given grafts of TCRalphabeta/CD19-depleted allogeneic hematopoietic cells. Library creation used PCR. Sequenced on an Illumina HiSeq 2500. TCR library preparation used molecular barcoding, with unique molecular identifiers applied to normalize quantification of the TCRbeta repertoire. Using fastp trimming at Q25 and MiXCR clonotype assembly, TCRdb reanalyzed the public sequencing data and kept in-frame beta chains. Here each entry gathers all rows of one CDR3 protein and keeps the most common genes and DNA. Present in this sample are 500,000 to 650,000 distinct CDR3 sequences, about 10% of which were seen just once. Of the sample, around 15% is held by the ten largest clones.

This clonotype appeared a few times. It has no known antigen specificity. Base quality data are lacking; no much larger clone is found one base away. The V and J genes are TRBV20-1 and TRBJ2-7; the D gene is possibly TRBD2, with 6 bases matching. The origin of this receptor is a female patient aged 2-15 years who had a stem cell transplant for aplastic anemia, so the T cells may come from the graft donor. The source was PBMCs, mostly from graft donor cells, collected 180 days after TCRalphabeta/CD19-depleted stem cell transplant. The DNA reads as follows: TGCAGTGCTAGTCATAACCCGGCGGGACCCTTCCCCTACGAGCAGTACTTC. Protein translation: CSASHNPAGPFPYEQYF.